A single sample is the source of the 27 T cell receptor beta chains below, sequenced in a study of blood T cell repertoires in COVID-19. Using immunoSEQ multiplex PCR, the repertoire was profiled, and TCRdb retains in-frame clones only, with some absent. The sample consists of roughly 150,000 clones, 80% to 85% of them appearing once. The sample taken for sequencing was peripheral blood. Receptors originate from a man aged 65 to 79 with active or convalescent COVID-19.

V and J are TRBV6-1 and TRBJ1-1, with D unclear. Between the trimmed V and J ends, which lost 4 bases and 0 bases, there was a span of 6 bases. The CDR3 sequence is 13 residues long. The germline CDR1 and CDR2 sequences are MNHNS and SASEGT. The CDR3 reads CASSVAMNTEAFF. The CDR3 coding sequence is TGTGCCAGCAGTGTAGCCATGAACACTGAAGCTTTCTTT.

CDR3 sequence (DNA): TGTGCCACCAGCATCGGGACAGGGACTGGAAACACCATATATTTT. Protein: CATSIGTGTGNTIYF. The V call is TRBV15, the J call TRBJ1-3, with 9 bases that match TRBD1. This CDR3 has 15 residues. CDR1 LNHNV and CDR2 YYDKDF come from the germline V gene (reference sequence). The V segment lost 4 bases and the J segment 2 bases; nucleotides outside the gene matches: 3.

CDR3 nucleotide sequence: TGCGCCAGCAGCTCGTTGACAGACGGGAACACTGAAGCTTTCTTT. Translating it yields CASSSLTDGNTEAFF. The J gene is TRBJ1-1, the V gene TRBV5-1; a possible D gene is TRBD1 (5 bases). The CDR3 consists of 15 residues. Trimming left V 3 bases short and J 1 base short, with 13 bases between. Germline V gene lookup returns CDR1 SGHRS and CDR2 YFSETQ.

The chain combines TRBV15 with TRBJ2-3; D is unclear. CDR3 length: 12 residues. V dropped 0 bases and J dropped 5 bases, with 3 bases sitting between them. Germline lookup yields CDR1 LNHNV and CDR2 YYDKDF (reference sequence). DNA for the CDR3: TGTGCCACCAGCAGAGATCGAGATACGCAGTATTTT. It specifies CATSRDRDTQYF.

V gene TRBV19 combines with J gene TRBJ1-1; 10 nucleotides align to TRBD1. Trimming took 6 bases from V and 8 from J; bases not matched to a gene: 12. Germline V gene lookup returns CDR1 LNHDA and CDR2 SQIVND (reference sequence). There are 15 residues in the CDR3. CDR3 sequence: CASSLGGTGALEAFF. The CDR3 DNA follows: TGTGCCAGTAGCCTAGGAGGGACAGGGGCCCTGGAAGCTTTCTTT. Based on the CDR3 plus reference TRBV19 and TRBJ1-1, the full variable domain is DGGITQSPKYLFRKEGQNVTLSCEQNLNHDAMYWYRQDPGQGLRLIYYSQIVNDFQKGDIAEGYSVSREKKESFPLTVTSAQKNPTAFYLCASSLGGTGALEAFFGQGTRLTVV.

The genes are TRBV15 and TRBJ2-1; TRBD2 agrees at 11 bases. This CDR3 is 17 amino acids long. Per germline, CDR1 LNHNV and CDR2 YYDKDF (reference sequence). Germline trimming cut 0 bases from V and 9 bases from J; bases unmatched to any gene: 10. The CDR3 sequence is CATSRDGLVAGGIEQFF. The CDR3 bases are TGTGCCACCAGCAGAGATGGCTTAGTAGCGGGAGGGATTGAGCAGTTCTTC.

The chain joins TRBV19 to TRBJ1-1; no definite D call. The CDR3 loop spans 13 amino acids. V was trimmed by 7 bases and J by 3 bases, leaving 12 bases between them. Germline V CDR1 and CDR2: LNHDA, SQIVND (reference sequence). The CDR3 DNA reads TGTGCCAGTAAGCGGGAGTTATACACTGAAGCTTTCTTT. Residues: CASKRELYTEAFF.

For the CDR3, the DNA is TGTGCCAGCCGAAGGGACAGTAACTATGGCTACACCTTC. Its translation: CASRRDSNYGYTF. The J gene is TRBJ1-2, the V gene TRBV6-5; 7 bases are a match to TRBD1. In germline, CDR1 is MNHEY, CDR2 SVGAGI. Trimming at V came to 8 bases and at J to 1 base, leaving 4 bases not matched to a gene. The CDR3 is 13 amino acids.

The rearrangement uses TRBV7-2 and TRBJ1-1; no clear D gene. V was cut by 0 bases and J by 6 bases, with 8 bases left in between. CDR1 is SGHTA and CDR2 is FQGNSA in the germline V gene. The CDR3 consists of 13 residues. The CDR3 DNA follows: TGTGCCAGCAGCTTAGCGCGGGTGCCTGAAGCTTTCTTT. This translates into CASSLARVPEAFF.

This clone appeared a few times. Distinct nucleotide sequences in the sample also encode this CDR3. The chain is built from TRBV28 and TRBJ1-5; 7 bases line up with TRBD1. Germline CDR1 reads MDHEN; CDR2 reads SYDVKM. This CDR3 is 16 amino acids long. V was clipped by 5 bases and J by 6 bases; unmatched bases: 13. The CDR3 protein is CASSPPGTGVGQPQHF. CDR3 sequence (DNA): TGTGCCAGCAGTCCCCCGGGCACAGGGGTGGGTCAGCCCCAGCATTTT. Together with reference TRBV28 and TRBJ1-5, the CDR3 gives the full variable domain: DVKVTQSSRYLVKRTGEKVFLECVQDMDHENMFWYRQDPGLGLRLIYFSYDVKMKEKGDIPEGYSVSREKKERFSLILESASTNQTSMYLCASSPPGTGVGQPQHFGDGTRLSIL.

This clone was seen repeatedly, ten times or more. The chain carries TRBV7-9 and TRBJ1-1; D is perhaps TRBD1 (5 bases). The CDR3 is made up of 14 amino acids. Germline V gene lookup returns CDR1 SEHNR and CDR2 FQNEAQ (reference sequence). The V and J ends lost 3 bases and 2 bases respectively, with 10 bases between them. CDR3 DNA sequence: TGTGCCAGCAGCTTGTTCCAGGGTAACACTGAAGCTTTCTTT. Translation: CASSLFQGNTEAFF.

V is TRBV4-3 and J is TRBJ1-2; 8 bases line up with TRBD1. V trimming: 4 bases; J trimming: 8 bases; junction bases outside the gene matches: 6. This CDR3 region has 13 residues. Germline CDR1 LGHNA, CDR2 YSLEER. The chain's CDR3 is CASSPQGEGGYTF. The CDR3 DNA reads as TGCGCCAGCAGCCCACAGGGGGAGGGCGGCTACACCTTC.

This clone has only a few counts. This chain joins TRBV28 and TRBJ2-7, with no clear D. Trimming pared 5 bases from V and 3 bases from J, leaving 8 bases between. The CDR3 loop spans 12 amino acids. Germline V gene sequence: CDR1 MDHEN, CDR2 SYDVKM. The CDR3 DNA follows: TGTGCCAGCAGTGTAACACACTACGAGCAGTACTTC. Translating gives CASSVTHYEQYF.

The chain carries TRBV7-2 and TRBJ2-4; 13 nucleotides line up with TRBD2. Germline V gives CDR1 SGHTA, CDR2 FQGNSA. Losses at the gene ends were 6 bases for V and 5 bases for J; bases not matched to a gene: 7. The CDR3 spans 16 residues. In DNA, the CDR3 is TGTGCCAGCAGTCGACTAGCGGGGGGACGGGAAAACATTCAGTACTTC. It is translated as CASSRLAGGRENIQYF.

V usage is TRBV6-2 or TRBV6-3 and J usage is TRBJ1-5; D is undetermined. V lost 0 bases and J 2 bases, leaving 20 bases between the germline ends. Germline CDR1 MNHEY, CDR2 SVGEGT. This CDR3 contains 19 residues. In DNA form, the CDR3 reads TGTGCCAGCAGTTACTCGAGGGTGTCTGGGCAGATAGGCAATCAGCCCCAGCATTTT. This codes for CASSYSRVSGQIGNQPQHF.

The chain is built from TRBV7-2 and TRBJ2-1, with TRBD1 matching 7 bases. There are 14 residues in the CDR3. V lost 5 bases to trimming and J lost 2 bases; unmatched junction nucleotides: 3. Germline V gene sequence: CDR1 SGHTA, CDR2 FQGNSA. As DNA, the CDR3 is TGTGCCAGCAGCCCGGGACAGCCCTACAATGAGCAGTTCTTC. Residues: CASSPGQPYNEQFF.

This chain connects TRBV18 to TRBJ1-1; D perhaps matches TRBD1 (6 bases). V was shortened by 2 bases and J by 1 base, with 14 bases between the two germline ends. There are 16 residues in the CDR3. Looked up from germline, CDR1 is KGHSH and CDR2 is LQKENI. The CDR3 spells CASSPDQQGGNTEAFF. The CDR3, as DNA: TGTGCCAGCTCACCAGACCAACAAGGGGGGAACACTGAAGCTTTCTTT.

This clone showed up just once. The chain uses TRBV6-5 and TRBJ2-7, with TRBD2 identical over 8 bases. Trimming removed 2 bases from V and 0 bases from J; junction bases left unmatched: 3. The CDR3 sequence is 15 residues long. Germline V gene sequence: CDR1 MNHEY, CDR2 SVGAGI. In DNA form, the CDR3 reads TGTGCCAGCAGTTACGGAGCGGGGGTCTCCTACGAGCAGTACTTC. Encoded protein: CASSYGAGVSYEQYF.

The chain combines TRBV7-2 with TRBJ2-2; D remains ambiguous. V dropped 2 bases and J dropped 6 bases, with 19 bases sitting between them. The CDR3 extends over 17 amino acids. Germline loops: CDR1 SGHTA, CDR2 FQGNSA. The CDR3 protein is CASSLKARQIFPGELFF. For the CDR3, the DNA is TGTGCCAGCAGCTTAAAGGCCAGACAAATTTTCCCCGGGGAGCTGTTTTTT.

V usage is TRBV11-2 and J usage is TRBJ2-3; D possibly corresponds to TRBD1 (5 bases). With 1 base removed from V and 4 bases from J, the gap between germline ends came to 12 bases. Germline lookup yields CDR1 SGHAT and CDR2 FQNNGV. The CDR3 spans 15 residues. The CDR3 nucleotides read TGTGCCAGCAGCTTAGTTTCAGGGTTCGCAGATACGCAGTATTTT. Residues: CASSLVSGFADTQYF.

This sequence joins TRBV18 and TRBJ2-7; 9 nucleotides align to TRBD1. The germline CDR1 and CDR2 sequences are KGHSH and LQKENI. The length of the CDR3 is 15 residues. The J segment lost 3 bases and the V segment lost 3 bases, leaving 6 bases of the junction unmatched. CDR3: CASSPTRDRDYEQYF. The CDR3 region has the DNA TGTGCCAGCTCACCTACCCGGGACAGGGACTACGAGCAGTACTTC.

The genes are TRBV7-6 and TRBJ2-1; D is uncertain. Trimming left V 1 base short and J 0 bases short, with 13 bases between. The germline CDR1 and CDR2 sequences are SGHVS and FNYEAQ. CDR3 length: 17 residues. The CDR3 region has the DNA TGTGCCAGCAGCTTAGTACCAAATTCGGGCTCCTACAATGAGCAGTTCTTC. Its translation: CASSLVPNSGSYNEQFF.

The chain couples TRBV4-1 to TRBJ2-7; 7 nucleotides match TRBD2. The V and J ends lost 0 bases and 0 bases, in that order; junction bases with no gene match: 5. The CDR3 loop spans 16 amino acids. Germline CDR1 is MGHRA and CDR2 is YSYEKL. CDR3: CASSQEASGSSYEQYF. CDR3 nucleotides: TGCGCCAGCAGCCAAGAAGCTAGCGGTAGCTCCTACGAGCAGTACTTC.

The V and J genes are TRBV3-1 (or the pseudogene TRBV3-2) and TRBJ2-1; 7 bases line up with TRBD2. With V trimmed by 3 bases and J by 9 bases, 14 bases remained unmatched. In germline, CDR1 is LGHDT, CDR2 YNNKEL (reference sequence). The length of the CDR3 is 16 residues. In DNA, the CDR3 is TGTGCCAGCAGCCAGCCTAAGACGGGGGGATGGCGTGAGCAGTTCTTC. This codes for CASSQPKTGGWREQFF.

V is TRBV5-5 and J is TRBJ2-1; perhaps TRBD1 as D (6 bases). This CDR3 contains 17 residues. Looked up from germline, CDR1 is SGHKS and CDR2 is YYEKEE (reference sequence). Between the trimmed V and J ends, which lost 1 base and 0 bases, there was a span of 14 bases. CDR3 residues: CASSLRTRGSSYNEQFF. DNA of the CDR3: TGTGCCAGCAGCTTGAGGACAAGGGGGAGCTCCTACAATGAGCAGTTCTTC.

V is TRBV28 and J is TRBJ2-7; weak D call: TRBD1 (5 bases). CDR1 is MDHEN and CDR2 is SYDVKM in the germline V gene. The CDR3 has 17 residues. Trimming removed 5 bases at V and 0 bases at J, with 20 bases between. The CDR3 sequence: CASSTGALSHSSYEQYF. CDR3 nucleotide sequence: TGTGCCAGCAGTACTGGGGCCCTTTCCCATAGCTCCTACGAGCAGTACTTC.

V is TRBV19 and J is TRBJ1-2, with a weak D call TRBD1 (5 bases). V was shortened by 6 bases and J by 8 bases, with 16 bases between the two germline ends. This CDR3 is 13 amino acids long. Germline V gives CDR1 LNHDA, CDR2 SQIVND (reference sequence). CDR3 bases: TGTGCCAGTAGCGGGGGACGGGGCGGGGGCTACACCTTC. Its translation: CASSGGRGGGYTF. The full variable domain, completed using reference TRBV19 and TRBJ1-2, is DGGITQSPKYLFRKEGQNVTLSCEQNLNHDAMYWYRQDPGQGLRLIYYSQIVNDFQKGDIAEGYSVSREKKESFPLTVTSAQKNPTAFYLCASSGGRGGGYTFGSGTRLTVV.